What follows are 26 T cell receptor beta chains derived from one specimen sequenced in a study of vaccination effects on CD4 cells after COVID-19. Clones were read by immunoSEQ multiplex PCR, and TCRdb kept only the in-frame ones, dropping some. The sample shows tens of thousands of clones, more than 75% of them seen only once. Antigens of these TCRs are unknown. Cultured cells yielded isolated CD4+ T cells after 10 days. This material consisted of CD4+ T cells from PBMCs cultured without peptide, taken before COVID-19 vaccination. These receptors were obtained from a human donor who had a prior SARS-CoV-2 infection.

This clone was recorded once. The chain is built from TRBV6-5 and TRBJ1-1; D is possibly TRBD1 (5 bases). This CDR3 comprises 13 residues. Deletions cut 6 bases from V and 3 bases from J, with 11 bases between. Germline CDR1 MNHEY, CDR2 SVGAGI. The CDR3 region is CASSPLGDTEAFF. As DNA, the CDR3 is TGTGCCAGCAGCCCCCTAGGGGACACTGAAGCTTTCTTT.

This clone was seen a handful of times. V is TRBV20-1 and J is TRBJ1-1; D is undetermined. This CDR3 has 10 residues. The V gene lost 0 bases and the J gene lost 7 bases, with 3 bases spanning the gap. Germline values: CDR1 DFQATT, CDR2 SNEGSKA (reference sequence). The CDR3: CSARDLEAFF. Here the CDR3 DNA reads TGCAGTGCTAGAGACCTTGAAGCTTTCTTT.

The genes are TRBV4-3 and TRBJ2-2; D is unclear. This CDR3 has 15 amino acids. CDR1 and CDR2 (germline): LGHNA, YSLEER. Trimming took 1 base from V and 6 from J, leaving 12 bases between them. CDR3 in DNA: TGCGCCAGCAGCCAAGCGGTAAAAGCCCCCGGGGAGCTGTTTTTT. This codes for CASSQAVKAPGELFF.

This chain uses TRBV5-1 with TRBJ2-3; 7 bases fit TRBD2. The V gene's germline CDR1 is SGHRS and CDR2 YFSETQ. The CDR3 has 15 amino acids. The V and J ends lost 4 bases and 3 bases, in that order; junction bases with no gene match: 8. CDR3 residues: CASSPLGGWTDTQYF. The CDR3 bases are TGCGCCAGCAGCCCCCTGGGGGGGTGGACAGATACGCAGTATTTT.

J is TRBJ1-6 and V is TRBV18; 10 bases are a match to TRBD1. V lost 3 bases and J lost 9; bases outside the gene matches: 11. CDR3 length equals 17 residues. The germline CDR1 and CDR2 sequences are KGHSH and LQKENI. The CDR3 loop is CASSPAGTGAWVSPLHF. In DNA, the CDR3 is TGTGCCAGCTCACCGGCCGGGACAGGGGCTTGGGTTTCACCCCTCCACTTT.

The chain links TRBV6-5 to TRBJ1-2; 8 bases align to TRBD1. CDR1 and CDR2 (germline): MNHEY, SVGAGI. The CDR3 contains 13 residues. Losses at the gene ends were 7 bases for V and 8 bases for J; bases not matched to a gene: 9. CDR3 DNA: TGTGCCAGCACAATCAGGGGGCCTGAGGGCTACACCTTC. Translating gives CASTIRGPEGYTF.

V gene TRBV24-1 combines with J gene TRBJ2-3, with TRBD2 matching over 8 bases. Germline CDR1 KGHDR, CDR2 SFDVKD. The CDR3 covers 18 residues. The J segment lost 0 bases and the V segment lost 1 base, leaving 8 bases of the junction unmatched. Here the CDR3 DNA reads TGTGCCACCAGTGATTTCCCAGCGGGAGCCTCTAGCACAGATACGCAGTATTTT. Encoded protein: CATSDFPAGASSTDTQYF.

The CDR3 sequence is CASTWGRGPNNEQFF. The CDR3 DNA reads TGCGCCAGCACCTGGGGGCGGGGTCCCAACAATGAGCAGTTCTTC. The genes are TRBV23-1 and TRBJ2-1; the D gene could be TRBD1 or TRBD2 (6 bases each). TRBV23-1 is flagged as an ORF with uncertain function. The CDR3 totals 15 residues. Trimming cost V 7 bases and J 5 bases, with 18 bases left between them.

The chain combines TRBV10-3 with TRBJ2-7; 12 nucleotides line up with TRBD2. Germline V gives CDR1 ENHRY, CDR2 SYGVKD. This CDR3 region has 15 residues. The V segment lost 6 bases and the J segment 4 bases; nucleotides outside the gene matches: 7. The CDR3 loop is CAIRPGLAGLYEQYF. DNA of the CDR3: TGTGCCATCAGACCGGGACTAGCGGGTTTATACGAGCAGTACTTC.

V is TRBV4-1 and J is TRBJ2-1; 12 bases match TRBD2. The ends lost 3 bases at V and 4 bases at J; junction bases unmatched: 10. CDR3 length equals 18 residues. Germline loops: CDR1 MGHRA, CDR2 YSYEKL. This CDR3 reads CASSQGPPLAGGYNEQFF. The DNA for the CDR3 is TGCGCCAGCAGCCAGGGGCCCCCACTAGCGGGAGGTTACAATGAGCAGTTCTTC.

CDR3 region: CASSPHGTSGDEQFF. In nucleotides, the CDR3 is TGTGCCAGCAGTCCCCATGGGACTAGTGGCGATGAGCAGTTCTTC. The rearrangement joins TRBV6-5 to TRBJ2-1; 8 bases are shared with TRBD2. Germline V gene lookup returns CDR1 MNHEY and CDR2 SVGAGI. This CDR3 region has 15 residues. Trimming removed 5 bases from V and 8 bases from J; junction bases left unmatched: 11.

The rearrangement links TRBV5-4 to TRBJ2-3; TRBD2 might be the D (6 bases). V shed 0 bases and J shed 0 bases, with 11 bases lying between them. CDR3 size: 16 residues. The germline CDR1 and CDR2 sequences are SGHNT and YYREEE (reference sequence). CDR3 DNA: TGTGCCAGCAGCTTGGGGGGACTCGCTAGCACAGATACGCAGTATTTT. This gives the protein CASSLGGLASTDTQYF.

J is TRBJ1-6 and V is TRBV11-2, with D perhaps TRBD1 (5 bases). Germline loops: CDR1 SGHAT, CDR2 FQNNGV. Trimming removed 5 bases at V and 10 bases at J, with 15 bases between. This CDR3 is built from 14 residues. Here the CDR3 reads CASSLGWGESPLHF. The CDR3 region has the DNA TGTGCCAGCAGCCTAGGGTGGGGGGAATCACCCCTCCACTTT.

The chain carries TRBV5-1 and TRBJ2-1; D gene unclear. CDR1 SGHRS and CDR2 YFSETQ come from the germline V gene. V lost 4 bases, J lost 5 bases, and 13 bases lay in between. CDR3 length: 14 residues. The CDR3 spells CASSPQTNHNEQFF. For the CDR3, the DNA is TGCGCCAGCAGCCCCCAAACTAATCACAATGAGCAGTTCTTC.

This clone has only one observation. The chain links TRBV13 to TRBJ2-1; D is uncertain. Looked up from germline, CDR1 is PRHDT and CDR2 is FYEKMQ (reference sequence). The CDR3 has 16 residues. V lost 1 base, J lost 0 bases, and 10 bases lay in between. CDR3 amino acids: CASSLDGRPSYNEQFF. CDR3 DNA sequence: TGTGCCAGCAGCTTAGACGGTCGTCCCTCCTACAATGAGCAGTTCTTC.

The chain is built from TRBV2 and TRBJ1-1; D not resolved. The CDR3 runs to 13 residues. Germline V gene lookup returns CDR1 SNHLY and CDR2 FYNNEI. Trimming removed 4 bases at V and 1 base at J, with 7 bases between. In DNA, the CDR3 is TGTGCCAGCAGTGTTCTGAGGAACACTGAAGCTTTCTTT. It encodes CASSVLRNTEAFF.

The chain uses TRBV14 and TRBJ2-5, with D uncertain. The germline V gene has CDR1 SGHDN and CDR2 FVKESK. The CDR3 is 16 residues long. The V end was cut by 2 bases, the J end by 5 bases, with 18 bases between. The CDR3 nucleotides are TGTGCCAGCAGCCAAACGATCCGGCAGCCGTTTGAGACCCAGTACTTC. Amino acid sequence: CASSQTIRQPFETQYF.

A single count supports this clone. The chain uses TRBV9 and TRBJ1-6; D gene ambiguous. CDR3 size: 15 residues. V lost 2 bases to trimming and J lost 4 bases, with 10 bases between them. Germline V CDR1 and CDR2: SGDLS, YYNGEE. The DNA for the CDR3 is TGTGCCAGCAGCGTGGCCCCCCTTTATAATTCACCCCTCCACTTT. This encodes CASSVAPLYNSPLHF.

The chain uses TRBV2 and TRBJ1-5; D gene unclear. Trimming left V 2 bases short and J 5 bases short, with 10 bases between. Germline V gene lookup returns CDR1 SNHLY and CDR2 FYNNEI. The CDR3 contains 14 residues. For the CDR3, the DNA is TGTGCCAGCAGTGAACAAGGGATTGATCAGCCCCAGCATTTT. It yields the protein CASSEQGIDQPQHF.

This clone is classed as medium-sized. The genes are TRBV6-5 and TRBJ2-1; the D gene is possibly TRBD2 (5 bases). CDR1 and CDR2 (germline): MNHEY, SVGAGI. Trimming removed 6 bases from V and 4 bases from J, with 10 bases in between. The CDR3 totals 13 residues. CDR3 DNA: TGTGCCAGCAGCAGGACTGATTACAATGAGCAGTTCTTC. Translation: CASSRTDYNEQFF.

The chain joins TRBV5-1 to TRBJ1-1; TRBD1 aligns across 11 bases. The CDR3 sequence is 14 residues long. The ends lost 5 bases at V and 5 bases at J; junction bases unmatched: 5. The germline V gene encodes CDR1 SGHRS and CDR2 YFSETQ. DNA of the CDR3: TGCGCCAGCAGGACCGGGACAGGGGGAACTGAAGCTTTCTTT. Encoded protein: CASRTGTGGTEAFF.

The chain carries TRBV14 and TRBJ1-1; no clear D. Trimming took off 0 bases at V and 3 bases at J, with 8 bases between the two ends. This CDR3 has 14 residues. Germline V gene sequence: CDR1 SGHDN, CDR2 FVKESK. DNA for the CDR3: TGTGCCAGCAGCCAAGAACACGGGTACACTGAAGCTTTCTTT. Translation gives CASSQEHGYTEAFF.

The V gene is TRBV27, the J gene TRBJ1-6, with a possible D match to TRBD1 (5 bases). Germline V gene lookup returns CDR1 MNHEY and CDR2 SMNVEV (reference sequence). With 2 bases removed from V and 6 bases from J, the gap between germline ends came to 11 bases. This CDR3 spans 15 amino acids. The CDR3 DNA reads as TGTGCCAGCAGTTTAATCGGCAGGGCTAATTCACCCCTCCACTTT. Amino acids: CASSLIGRANSPLHF.

This sequence joins TRBV11-2 and TRBJ2-2; no firm D call. The CDR3 spans 13 residues. The V gene lost 5 bases and the J gene lost 6 bases, with 10 bases spanning the gap. Germline lookup yields CDR1 SGHAT and CDR2 FQNNGV. The CDR3 loop reads CASSPEYAGELFF. CDR3 DNA sequence: TGTGCCAGCAGCCCAGAGTACGCCGGGGAGCTGTTTTTT.

The gene calls are TRBV7-2 and TRBJ2-7; D may be TRBD2 (6 bases). CDR3 length equals 15 residues. Germline V lookup: CDR1 SGHTA, CDR2 FQGNSA. V was cut by 1 base and J by 0 bases, with 10 bases left in between. The CDR3 region is CASSLGGTHSYEQYF. Here the CDR3 DNA reads TGTGCCAGCAGCTTAGGCGGGACCCACTCCTACGAGCAGTACTTC.

V is TRBV20-1 and J is TRBJ2-7, with no clear D. This CDR3 comprises 12 residues. Germline CDR1 and CDR2: DFQATT and SNEGSKA (reference sequence). V was trimmed by 3 bases and J by 4 bases, leaving 10 bases between them. CDR3 amino acids: CSASPHTYEQYF. In DNA form, the CDR3 reads TGCAGTGCTAGTCCCCACACATACGAGCAGTACTTC.